Shown below are 17 T cell receptor beta chains from a single sample sequenced in a study of blood T cell repertoires in COVID-19. Repertoires were generated with immunoSEQ multiplex PCR, while TCRdb's copy carries only in-frame clones and drops some. The repertoire holds 220,000 or so clones, with 86% as singletons. What was sequenced was PBMCs or T cells enriched from blood (not recorded which). The receptors were gathered from a woman aged 50 to 65 who had recovered from COVID-19.

The genes are TRBV5-1 and TRBJ1-2, with D maybe TRBD1 (5 bases). The CDR3 spans 15 residues. With 4 bases removed from V and 3 bases from J, the gap between germline ends came to 16 bases. The germline CDR1 and CDR2 sequences are SGHRS and YFSETQ. The CDR3 DNA sequence: TGCGCCAGCAGCCGGGGGGGTAGTATGGACTATGGCTACACCTTC. This sequence encodes CASSRGGSMDYGYTF.

This rearrangement joins TRBV28 to TRBJ1-1; TRBD1 is a possible D gene (6 bases). The germline V gene has CDR1 MDHEN and CDR2 SYDVKM. The CDR3 is 16 amino acids. Deletions cut 3 bases from V and 1 base from J, with 15 bases between. The chain's CDR3 is CASSLRGWVGNTEAFF. In nucleotides, the CDR3 is TGTGCCAGCAGTTTGAGGGGGTGGGTTGGGAACACTGAAGCTTTCTTT.

The chain combines TRBV18 with TRBJ1-5; 11 positions agree with TRBD1. Germline V gene lookup returns CDR1 KGHSH and CDR2 LQKENI. Trimming at V came to 3 bases and at J to 6 bases, leaving 4 bases not matched to a gene. This CDR3 is 15 amino acids long. The CDR3 spells CASSPGTGGTQPQHF. In DNA form, the CDR3 reads TGTGCCAGCTCACCCGGGACAGGGGGTACTCAGCCCCAGCATTTT.

The V gene is TRBV2, the J gene TRBJ2-3; 9 bases fit TRBD2. With 5 bases clipped from V and 3 bases from J, the junction kept 6 bases outside the gene matches. The CDR3 sequence is 15 residues long. In germline, CDR1 is SNHLY, CDR2 FYNNEI. This CDR3 reads CASSRLAGRTDTQYF. The CDR3 DNA follows: TGTGCCAGCAGTAGGCTAGCGGGACGGACAGATACGCAGTATTTT.

The chain couples TRBV11-3 to TRBJ2-5; 9 bases align to TRBD2. The germline V gene has CDR1 SGHNT and CDR2 YENEEA. CDR3 length: 18 residues. Trimming at V came to 1 base and at J to 5 bases, leaving 14 bases not matched to a gene. CDR3 loop: CASSLGILAGTRKETQYF. In nucleotides, the CDR3 is TGTGCCAGCAGCTTAGGAATTCTAGCGGGGACCAGAAAGGAGACCCAGTACTTC.

The chain couples TRBV11-3 to TRBJ2-7; possibly TRBD1 for D (5 bases). Germline-derived CDR1 and CDR2 are SGHNT and YENEEA. The CDR3 loop spans 13 amino acids. Trimming removed 2 bases at V and 3 bases at J, with 8 bases between. In DNA form, the CDR3 reads TGTGCCAGCAGCTTATCAGGGAACTACGAGCAGTACTTC. Its translation is CASSLSGNYEQYF.

On this clone itself: One end of the junction varies from germline; a read error may be responsible. The V gene is TRBV4-3, the J gene TRBJ2-7; TRBD1 might be the D (5 bases). This CDR3 comprises 13 residues. CDR1 and CDR2 from the germline V gene are LGHNA and YSLEER. The CDR3 loop reads CASSLRLAGFLLF. The CDR3 coding sequence is TGCGCCAGCAGCCTACGCCTCGCAGGGTTTTTGCTCTTC.

The rearrangement uses TRBV7-6 and TRBJ1-5; D not resolved. The CDR3 has 14 residues. Germline V gene data show CDR1 as SGHVS and CDR2 as FNYEAQ. The V end lost 4 bases, the J end lost 2 bases, and 9 bases lay between the germline ends. For the CDR3, the DNA is TGTGCCAGCAGCTCCTCCGTTGGCAATCAGCCCCAGCATTTT. Residues: CASSSSVGNQPQHF.

This rearrangement joins TRBV9 to TRBJ2-3; D not resolved. Germline values: CDR1 SGDLS, CDR2 YYNGEE. The CDR3 consists of 15 residues. V dropped 0 bases and J dropped 0 bases, with 8 bases sitting between them. The CDR3 protein is CASSVATTSTDTQYF. The CDR3 nucleotides are TGTGCCAGCAGCGTAGCTACGACTAGCACAGATACGCAGTATTTT.

This clone was detected only a few times. The chain employs TRBV4-3 and TRBJ1-2, with D maybe TRBD1 (5 bases). The CDR3 is 14 residues long. Germline V gene lookup returns CDR1 LGHNA and CDR2 YSLEER. V lost 0 bases and J lost 8, with 13 bases in between. The DNA of the CDR3 is TGCGCCAGCAGCCAAGATGGGGCACCACGGGGCTACACCTTC. This codes for CASSQDGAPRGYTF.

The genes are TRBV11-1 and TRBJ2-5; no clear D gene. CDR1 and CDR2 (germline): SGHAT, FQDESV (reference sequence). The CDR3 loop spans 13 amino acids. Trimming removed 1 base at V and 1 base at J, with 4 bases between. As DNA, the CDR3 is TGTGCCAGCAGCTTAGGAGGCCAAGAGACCCAGTACTTC. This gives the protein CASSLGGQETQYF. The variable domain in full, completed from reference TRBV11-1 and TRBJ2-5, reads EAEVAQSPRYKITEKSQAVAFWCDPISGHATLYWYRQILGQGPELLVQFQDESVVDDSQLPKDRFSAERLKGVDSTLKIQPAELGDSAMYLCASSLGGQETQYFGPGTRLLVL.

The chain has TRBV30 and TRBJ1-5; no clear D. Germline V gives CDR1 GTSNPN, CDR2 SVGIG (reference sequence). The ends were cut back, 3 bases at V and 1 base at J, with 10 bases in the middle. This CDR3 is 14 amino acids long. The chain's CDR3 is CAWSRADSNQPQHF. For the CDR3, the DNA is TGTGCCTGGAGCCGAGCGGACAGCAATCAGCCCCAGCATTTT.

The chain carries TRBV19 and TRBJ1-5, with 7 bases identical to TRBD1. The V gene's germline CDR1 is LNHDA and CDR2 SQIVND (reference sequence). Germline trimming cut 3 bases from V and 5 bases from J; bases unmatched to any gene: 7. The CDR3 has 15 residues. As DNA, the CDR3 is TGTGCCAGTAGTATTCGCGAGGGGGCTCATCAGCCCCAGCATTTT. The encoded protein is CASSIREGAHQPQHF.

The rearrangement links TRBV11-2 to TRBJ2-5; no clear D gene. Trimming cost V 5 bases and J 4 bases, with 17 bases left between them. The germline CDR1 and CDR2 sequences are SGHAT and FQNNGV. The CDR3 length is 15 residues. The chain's CDR3 is CASSAGGRRGETQYF. CDR3 nucleotide sequence: TGTGCCAGCAGCGCCGGCGGAAGGAGAGGAGAGACCCAGTACTTC. Drawing the rest from reference TRBV11-2 and TRBJ2-5, the complete variable domain is EAGVAQSPRYKIIEKRQSVAFWCNPISGHATLYWYQQILGQGPKLLIQFQNNGVVDDSQLPKDRFSAERLKGVDSTLKIQPAKLEDSAVYLCASSAGGRRGETQYFGPGTRLLVL.

This clone was seen once. CDR3 protein: CASSSGLAVQETQYF. CDR3 DNA: TGTGCCAGCAGCTCCGGACTAGCGGTCCAAGAGACCCAGTACTTC. This chain joins TRBV11-1 and TRBJ2-5; TRBD2 matches at 10 bases. J gave up 1 base and V 4 bases, and 3 bases lay outside the gene matches. CDR1 is SGHAT and CDR2 is FQDESV in the germline V gene (reference sequence). The CDR3 runs 15 residues.

This clone appeared a few times. The genes are TRBV11-1 and TRBJ2-3; weak D call: TRBD2 (6 bases). The CDR3 sequence is 13 residues long. Trimming took 2 bases from V and 3 from J, leaving 6 bases between them. CDR1 is SGHAT and CDR2 is FQDESV in the germline V gene (reference sequence). The CDR3 spells CASSLRGTDTQYF. The CDR3, as DNA: TGTGCCAGCAGCTTACGGGGGACAGATACGCAGTATTTT.

The chain couples TRBV6-2 or TRBV6-3 to TRBJ1-1; a possible D gene is TRBD1 (6 bases). The CDR3 is made up of 14 amino acids. Germline assignment: CDR1 MNHEY and CDR2 SVGEGT. V gave up 6 bases and J gave up 0 bases, with 11 bases separating them. The CDR3 DNA is TGTGCCAGCAGCCCCGGGACATTGAACACTGAAGCTTTCTTT. Translating gives CASSPGTLNTEAFF.